This T cell receptor beta chain was sequenced during a study of PD-1 blockade in classical Hodgkin lymphoma. This clone was observed once. The V segment lost 4 bases and the J segment 6 bases; nucleotides outside the gene matches: 11. The length of the CDR3 is 15 residues. Per germline, CDR1 MDHEN and CDR2 SYDVKM. Sequencing was performed with immunoSEQ multiplex PCR; in TCRdb, only in-frame clones are kept and a portion is missing. The sample lists some 150,000 clones; approximately 81% were seen once. After autologous stem cell transplantation all patients relapsed, and prior brentuximab vedotin exposure differed between cohorts.

This receptor was obtained from a human donor with classical Hodgkin lymphoma. Specimen: peripheral blood mononuclear cells (PBMCs), collected before the second cycle of nivolumab. The chain couples TRBV28 to TRBJ1-2; 7 nucleotides match TRBD1. The CDR3 reads CASSSPGQAGDGYTF. The CDR3 bases are TGTGCCAGCAGTTCCCCCGGACAGGCTGGGGATGGCTACACCTTC.